This TCR beta chain was retrieved from a study of blood T cells in healthy people across ages (dated by TCRdb to about 2015). Regarding the research as a whole: In model experiments, roughly one uniquely barcoded TCR beta cDNA molecule per two T cells was captured by template switching. Using the same blood draw, the study looked at two additional independent replicas of 1 million unique cDNA reads for two donors, one aged 18 to 30 and the other aged 80 or older. To avoid experimental bias, donors of different ages were distributed randomly across sequencing lanes. Age-related changes in TCR beta repertoire diversity were measured in the study by deep sequencing normalized with unique cDNA molecular identifiers. The donors were divided into four age groups: young (average about 16 years), middle-aged (roughly 42), aged (approximately 64) and long-lived (about 80).

The library relied on 5' RACE. Sequenced using an Illumina HiSeq 2500. The second PCR ran for about 7 to 11 cycles and used a J-beta primer mix along with a sample-barcoded 5' primer. Each TCR beta cDNA molecule received a unique molecular identifier from a template-switch 5' adaptor carrying 12 random nucleotides. Each sample yielded at least 2.5 million CDR3-containing paired-end reads. First-strand cDNA synthesis was performed from all RNA using the Mint cDNA synthesis kit, with priming by a TRBC-specific oligonucleotide. Following uracil-DNA glycosylase treatment, all cDNA underwent a first 18-cycle PCR with the universal primers M1SS and BC2_uni_R. The authors processed their data as follows. For normalization, 1 million high-quality reads were randomly selected from each sample, with every read carrying a distinct molecular identifier. Instead of being binned into consensus sequences, reads with shared molecular identifiers were discarded. CDR3 identification, clonotype clustering and error correction used MiTCR with a Q25 quality threshold and the strictest error-elimination algorithm. A nonparametric unseen species model using Euler transformation provided a lower-bound estimate of total TCR beta diversity. In TCRdb, the public reads were trimmed at Q25 with fastp and aligned with MiXCR, with productive beta chains retained. Each record represents a unique CDR3 protein, reported with the most common genes and DNA among its rows. What appears here as the V and J calls and clone size reflects TCRdb's work, not the paper's. This sample is represented by hundreds of thousands of distinct CDR3 sequences; approximately 50% of them were singletons. The ten largest account for 30% to 45% of the sample.

As encoded in the germline V gene (reference sequence), CDR1 is SEHNR while CDR2 is FQNEAQ. V sheds 2 bases and J sheds 5 bases, leaving 9 bases between their ends. Its CDR3 holds 13 amino acids, cysteine through phenylalanine. The CDR3 DNA has 39 bases and is translated from base 1. The donors were roughly 39 Caucasian individuals from Russia, aged roughly 6 to 100 years, who were systemically healthy. Approximately 10 milliliters of peripheral blood were collected from each donor into EDTA-treated Vacutainer tubes. Ficoll-Paque density-gradient centrifugation was used to isolate PBMCs, with at least 6.5 million per sample. Total RNA, at least 6 micrograms per sample, was extracted from PBMCs with Trizol reagent. Naive CD45RAhigh/CD27high T cell percentages were measured by flow cytometry on a PBMC aliquot from every donor. Regarding this clonotype: The antigen this receptor binds is unknown. Per-base quality was not reported, and no clone a single base away is much larger than it.

Study-level results and caveats: Total diversity estimates from one million sequenced T cells were considered lower bounds and underestimates. Observed TCR beta diversity correlated strongly with the percentage of naive T cells measured by flow cytometry. Compared with the aged group, the long-lived group had more naive CD4+ T cells, fewer expanded clones and increased TCR diversity, suggesting age selection. Because profiling used bulk unsorted PBMCs, naive and antigen-experienced compartments could not be compared conclusively. Because donor CMV infection status was unknown, age-related changes in expanded clonotypes were potentially confounded. Observed TCR beta diversity per million T cells fell roughly linearly with age, and a significant reduction was already apparent by age approximately 40.

The sample comprised blood. The chain uses TRBV7-9 and TRBJ2-5, and possibly TRBD2, on 5 matching bases. This receptor was taken from a man in his sixties in good health. In nucleotide form, the sequence is TGTGCCAGCAGCTTATATCCGGGGGAGACCCAGTACTTC. It encodes CASSLYPGETQYF.